The 21 T cell receptor beta chains in this list originate from one sample, sequenced in a study of T-cell memory formation after mild COVID-19. MiXCR, applied by TCRdb to the 5' RACE reads, yields one record per CDR3 protein. The sample has over 500,000 distinct CDR3 sequences, roughly 17% seen once. The material sequenced was PBMCs or a T cell subset sorted from them (not recorded which). Receptor source: an adult woman who had mild COVID-19 (a few samples of this study predate the infection). Cell type and time point are not known.

The J gene is TRBJ2-5, the V gene TRBV7-8; D assignment may be TRBD1 or TRBD2 (5 bases each). The length of the CDR3 is 14 residues. Germline V CDR1 and CDR2: SGHVS, FQNEAQ. Trimming cost V 7 bases and J 1 base, with 13 bases left between them. CDR3 amino acids: CASTPGQSQETQYF. The DNA for the CDR3 is TGTGCCAGCACCCCGGGGCAGTCCCAAGAGACCCAGTACTTC.

The table lists this clonotype with a few counts. The J gene is TRBJ2-5, the V gene TRBV5-1; TRBD1 matches at 7 bases. Germline assignment: CDR1 SGHRS and CDR2 YFSETQ. The ends lost 4 bases at V and 1 base at J; junction bases unmatched: 10. There are 16 residues in the CDR3. CDR3: CASSTAGGPIQETQYF. As DNA, the CDR3 is TGCGCCAGCAGCACCGCAGGGGGACCGATCCAAGAGACCCAGTACTTC.

The chain joins TRBV6-5 to TRBJ2-7, with 7 bases fitting TRBD1. The ends lost 4 bases at V and 6 bases at J; junction bases unmatched: 9. Germline V gene sequence: CDR1 MNHEY, CDR2 SVGAGI. The CDR3 loop spans 14 amino acids. For the CDR3, the DNA is TGTGCCAGCAGTTCGGCGACAGGGAGAGTCGAGCAGTACTTC. Its translation: CASSSATGRVEQYF.

J is TRBJ2-5 and V is TRBV5-6; D is uncertain. V was trimmed by 1 base and J by 10 bases, leaving 11 bases between them. Germline values: CDR1 SGHDT, CDR2 YYEEEE. The CDR3 runs 12 residues. The CDR3 reads CASSLTTWGQYF. The CDR3 DNA follows: TGTGCCAGCAGCTTGACGACATGGGGCCAGTACTTC.

Only a few counts were recorded for this clonotype. The chain couples TRBV4-1 to TRBJ1-4; 8 nucleotides agree with TRBD1. J lost 8 bases, V lost 4 bases, and 9 bases had no gene match. The CDR3 runs to 15 residues. CDR1 is MGHRA and CDR2 is YSYEKL in the germline V gene. The CDR3 sequence is CASSPTGGAGEKLFF. Here the CDR3 DNA reads TGCGCCAGCAGCCCCACAGGGGGAGCGGGGGAAAAACTGTTTTTT.

This clonotype was counted many times. V gene TRBV28 combines with J gene TRBJ2-1, with D possibly being TRBD1 (7 bases). V was clipped by 10 bases and J by 0 bases, with 10 bases between them. CDR3 length equals 13 residues. Germline V gene lookup returns CDR1 MDHEN and CDR2 SYDVKM. This chain's CDR3 is CAIQGGSYNEQFF. CDR3 in DNA: TGTGCCATCCAGGGGGGCTCCTACAATGAGCAGTTCTTC.

In this sample, this clonotype turned up a few times. The rearrangement joins TRBV20-1 to TRBJ1-5, with TRBD1 identical over 7 bases. The CDR3 is made up of 20 amino acids. With V trimmed by 0 bases and J by 0 bases, 17 bases remained unmatched. Per the germline V gene, CDR1 is DFQATT and CDR2 is SNEGSKA (reference sequence). CDR3 sequence reads: CSARERYRGTALHSNQPQHF. CDR3 in DNA: TGCAGTGCTAGAGAAAGGTACCGTGGGACAGCACTTCATAGCAATCAGCCCCAGCATTTT.

This clonotype was seen more than once but under ten times. This chain connects TRBV12-3 or TRBV12-4 to TRBJ1-3, with 7 nucleotides matching TRBD1. V dropped 3 bases and J dropped 4; count of bases not matched to a gene: 12. The length of the CDR3 is 17 residues. CDR3 loop: CASSLGPGGDIGNTIYF. As DNA, the CDR3 is TGTGCCAGCAGTTTGGGTCCAGGGGGAGATATAGGAAACACCATATATTTT.

The rearrangement uses TRBV20-1 and TRBJ1-6; no reliable D call. CDR1 and CDR2 from the germline V gene are DFQATT and SNEGSKA (reference sequence). The CDR3 has 14 amino acids. Trimming pared 7 bases from V and 6 bases from J, leaving 16 bases between. The DNA of the CDR3 is TGCAGTGTACGTCAAGAAGGTCCTAATTCACCCCTCCACTTT. Amino acids: CSVRQEGPNSPLHF.

The chain couples TRBV21-1 to TRBJ1-2; the listed D gene, TRBD1, was not tested against the DNA. TRBV21-1 is labeled a pseudogene. The CDR3 consists of 16 residues. The CDR3 coding sequence is TGTGCCAGCAGCAATCGCAGGGCACGAGCTAACTATGGCTACACCTTC. The encoded protein is CASSNRRARANYGYTF.

The gene calls are TRBV5-1 and TRBJ2-7, with 11 positions matching TRBD1. After removal of 4 bases from V and 5 bases from J, the junction contained 14 bases not matched to a gene. The CDR3 is made up of 17 amino acids. Germline assignment: CDR1 SGHRS and CDR2 YFSETQ. The CDR3 nucleotides are TGCGCCAGCAGCCCGGCCATTGGGACAGGGGGTATCAACGAGCAGTACTTC. It codes for CASSPAIGTGGINEQYF.

This clonotype was recorded a few times. This rearrangement joins TRBV7-9 to TRBJ2-7; 8 bases fit TRBD1. Germline assignment: CDR1 SEHNR and CDR2 FQNEAQ (reference sequence). The junction had 11 bases not matched to a gene; V was cut back by 0 bases and J by 7 bases. The CDR3 sequence is 16 residues long. CDR3 protein: CASSLATGTGSGEQYF. The CDR3 DNA reads as TGTGCCAGCAGCTTAGCGACCGGGACAGGTTCGGGGGAGCAGTACTTC.

This clonotype was detected many times. CDR3 amino acids: CASSERYEQYF. The CDR3 coding sequence is TGTGCCAGCAGTGAACGTTACGAGCAGTACTTC. This rearrangement joins TRBV25-1 to TRBJ2-7, with no clear D. V was pared by 2 bases and J by 4 bases, with 3 bases between. The CDR3 sequence is 11 residues long. Germline V gene sequence: CDR1 MGHDK, CDR2 SYGVNS.

This clonotype was counted between two and nine times. In DNA form, the CDR3 reads TGTGCCAGCAGCCTTTCGGGACAGGGGGCCCCTCAGCATTTT. It translates to CASSLSGQGAPQHF. The chain is built from TRBV3-1 and TRBJ1-5, with 12 bases that match TRBD1. Germline CDR1 reads LGHDT; CDR2 reads YNNKEL (reference sequence). The CDR3 loop spans 14 amino acids. J gave up 13 bases and V 4 bases, and 8 bases lay outside the gene matches.

This clonotype has only a few counts. The gene calls are TRBV6-6 and TRBJ1-6; the D gene is possibly TRBD1 (5 bases). CDR3 length: 14 residues. With 2 bases removed from V and 7 bases from J, the gap between germline ends came to 9 bases. Germline values: CDR1 MNHNY, CDR2 SVGAGI (reference sequence). The CDR3 bases are TGTGCCAGCAGTTACGACAGCCCGAATTCACCCCTCCACTTT. Amino acids: CASSYDSPNSPLHF.

This clonotype was seen a few times. The rearrangement joins TRBV20-1 to TRBJ2-7; 11 bases are shared with TRBD1. The CDR3 runs 13 residues. Germline CDR1 reads DFQATT; CDR2 reads SNEGSKA (reference sequence). After removal of 5 bases from V and 9 bases from J, the junction contained 9 bases not matched to a gene. CDR3 DNA sequence: TGCAGTGCTGATGTGCGGACAGGGGGCTGGCAGTACTTC. Protein sequence: CSADVRTGGWQYF.

This clonotype has only a few counts. The chain employs TRBV27 and TRBJ2-1, with TRBD1 matching 9 bases. The CDR3 has 14 amino acids. V lost 6 bases and J lost 4; bases outside the gene matches: 4. Germline loops: CDR1 MNHEY, CDR2 SMNVEV (reference sequence). CDR3 in amino acids: CASRQGAGYNEQFF. CDR3 coding DNA: TGTGCCAGCAGACAGGGGGCAGGGTACAATGAGCAGTTCTTC.

There are a few counts of this clonotype. The chain uses TRBV5-8 and TRBJ1-4; D may be TRBD1 (5 bases). Germline V gene lookup returns CDR1 SGHTS and CDR2 YDEGEE. The CDR3 has 15 residues. V gave up 4 bases and J gave up 5 bases, with 15 bases separating them. CDR3 sequence (DNA): TGTGCCAGCAGCCTGGTCGGGACGGAGAATGAAAAACTGTTTTTT. Protein sequence: CASSLVGTENEKLFF.

This clonotype was seen once. This may be a read error, as it is one base from a much larger clone. J is TRBJ1-1 and V is TRBV6-1; tentatively, D is TRBD1 (5 bases). This CDR3 comprises 11 residues. CDR1 and CDR2 (germline): MNHNS, SASEGT. The ends were cut back, 6 bases at V and 3 bases at J, with 5 bases in the middle. CDR3 in amino acids: CASRGHTEAFF. CDR3 bases: TGTGCCAGCAGGGGGCACACTGAAGCTTTCTTT.

The V and J genes are TRBV7-9 and TRBJ1-6; D ambiguous. The germline CDR1 and CDR2 sequences are SEHNR and FQNEAQ (reference sequence). V gave up 4 bases and J gave up 8 bases, with 15 bases separating them. The CDR3 sequence is 15 residues long. The CDR3 is CASSSPDLVDSPLHF. CDR3 nucleotide sequence: TGTGCCAGCAGCTCGCCTGACTTAGTTGATTCACCCCTCCACTTT.

In its sample, this clonotype was seen a few times. The rearrangement uses TRBV5-1 and TRBJ2-1, with D uncertain. Germline lookup yields CDR1 SGHRS and CDR2 YFSETQ. This CDR3 spans 16 amino acids. Trimming removed 1 base at V and 0 bases at J, with 11 bases between. As DNA, the CDR3 is TGCGCCAGCAGCTTGTGGGCAGGCGACTCCTACAATGAGCAGTTCTTC. Its protein is CASSLWAGDSYNEQFF.